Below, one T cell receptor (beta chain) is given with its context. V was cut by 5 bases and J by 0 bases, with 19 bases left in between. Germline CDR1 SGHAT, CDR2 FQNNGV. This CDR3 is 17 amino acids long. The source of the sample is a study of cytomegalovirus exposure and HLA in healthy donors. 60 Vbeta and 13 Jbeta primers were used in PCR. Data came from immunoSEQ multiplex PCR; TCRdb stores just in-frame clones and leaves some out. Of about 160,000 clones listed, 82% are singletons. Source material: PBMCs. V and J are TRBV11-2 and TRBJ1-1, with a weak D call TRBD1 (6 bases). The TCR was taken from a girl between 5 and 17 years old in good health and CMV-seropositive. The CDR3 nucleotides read TGTGCCAGCAGCCCCGCCCCCGATACAGGGTTGAACACTGAAGCTTTCTTT. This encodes CASSPAPDTGLNTEAFF.